This record looks at one TCR beta chain sequence and its context. The blood RNA (from unsorted whole blood) was obtained, and germline DNA was also extracted. J lost 10 bases, V lost 7 bases, and 11 bases had no gene match. Germline V CDR1 and CDR2: SGHRS, YFSETQ. This CDR3 region has 13 residues. These data belong to a study of tumor-infiltrating lymphocytes in primary liver carcinoma. Using a constant-region primer together with ProtoScript II reverse transcriptase, TCR beta cDNA was made from around 0.55 ug of total RNA. Three nested multiplex PCR rounds of slightly modified ARM-PCR generated TCR beta libraries. TRBV1-TRBV30 forward primers paired with a C-beta reverse primer were used in the first two PCR rounds, which ran roughly 10 cycles each. TCRdb ran MiXCR on the multiplex PCR reads and lists one entry per CDR3 protein. The sample records approximately 340,000 distinct CDR3 sequences, almost 65% being singletons.

Sequencing was done on a sample of peripheral blood. The sequence derives from a man in his forties with primary liver carcinoma and hepatitis B virus infection. The chain links TRBV5-1 to TRBJ2-1; the match to TRBD1 covers 7 bases. Written as DNA, the CDR3 is TGCGCCAGCTCTCCCCGACCCAGGGGGGAGCAGTTCTTC. Its protein product is CASSPRPRGEQFF.